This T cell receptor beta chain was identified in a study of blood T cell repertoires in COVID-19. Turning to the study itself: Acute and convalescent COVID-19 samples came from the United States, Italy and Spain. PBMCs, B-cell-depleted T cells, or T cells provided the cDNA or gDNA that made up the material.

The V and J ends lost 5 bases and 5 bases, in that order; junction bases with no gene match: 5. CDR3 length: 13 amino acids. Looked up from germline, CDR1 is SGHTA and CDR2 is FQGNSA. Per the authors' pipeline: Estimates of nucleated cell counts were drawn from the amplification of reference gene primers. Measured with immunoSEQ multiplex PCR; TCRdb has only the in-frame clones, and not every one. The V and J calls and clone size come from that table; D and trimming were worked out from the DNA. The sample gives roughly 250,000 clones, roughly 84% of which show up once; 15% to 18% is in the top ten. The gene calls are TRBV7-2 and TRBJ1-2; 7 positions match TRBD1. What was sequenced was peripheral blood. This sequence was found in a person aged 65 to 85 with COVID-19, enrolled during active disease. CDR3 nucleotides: TGTGCCAGCAGCACCCGCAGGGGGTATGGCTACACCTTC. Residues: CASSTRRGYGYTF.